This section outlines one T cell receptor (beta chain) sequence together with its context. Seattle patients were enrolled during active infection and followed longitudinally. This entry belongs to a study of blood T cell repertoires in COVID-19. The overall study: Acute and convalescent COVID-19 specimens originated in the United States, Italy and Spain. PBMCs, B-cell-depleted T cells, or T cells were the source of the cDNA or gDNA that made up the material.

TCRdb keeps only in-frame clones here, not all; method: immunoSEQ multiplex PCR. In the table there are over 200,000 clones, 75% to 95% of which are singletons. With V trimmed by 3 bases and J by 6 bases, 2 bases remained unmatched. This CDR3 is 12 amino acids long. The sample taken for sequencing was peripheral blood. This clonotype was obtained from a person between 18 and 30 years old with COVID-19, enrolled during active disease. The chain is built from TRBV12-3 or TRBV12-4 and TRBJ2-7; TRBD2 aligns across 7 bases. CDR3 loop: CASSLGGSEQYF. The CDR3 DNA follows: TGTGCCAGCAGTTTGGGAGGGAGCGAGCAGTACTTC.